Below, 18 T cell receptor beta chains from the same sample are listed, as sequenced in a study of blood T cell repertoires in COVID-19. TCRdb's table, derived via immunoSEQ multiplex PCR, lists solely in-frame clones and lacks some. The sample lists 300,000 to 400,000 clones, about 91% occurring once. Specimen: peripheral blood. The receptors shown here come from a woman aged 25 to 39 with COVID-19, enrolled during active disease.

This clone was detected once. The chain employs TRBV2 and TRBJ2-1; D may be TRBD2 (6 bases). Germline assignment: CDR1 SNHLY and CDR2 FYNNEI. The CDR3 consists of 15 residues. Trimming cost V 6 bases and J 4 bases, with 16 bases left between them. The CDR3 DNA is TGTGCCAGCAGCCTTAACCGGGAGACATACAATGAGCAGTTCTTC. Encoded protein: CASSLNRETYNEQFF. The full variable domain, its missing parts supplied by reference TRBV2 and TRBJ2-1, is EPEVTQTPSHQVTQMGQEVILRCVPISNHLYFYWYRQILGQKVEFLVSFYNNEISEKSEIFDDQFSVERPDGSNFTLKIRSTKLEDSAMYFCASSLNRETYNEQFFGPGTRLTVL.

The V gene is TRBV9, the J gene TRBJ1-2; D remains unclear. CDR1 SGDLS and CDR2 YYNGEE come from the germline V gene. Trimming left V 3 bases short and J 0 bases short, with 15 bases between. The CDR3 has 16 residues. In nucleotides, the CDR3 is TGTGCCAGCAGCGACGCCCTGGGGAGTCCTAACTATGGCTACACCTTC. This encodes CASSDALGSPNYGYTF.

This chain uses TRBV6-6 with TRBJ1-5; D is undetermined. CDR1 MNHNY and CDR2 SVGAGI come from the germline V gene (reference sequence). The CDR3 is 13 amino acids. Trimming cost V 6 bases and J 8 bases, with 14 bases left between them. CDR3 amino acids: CASSLTQVEPQHF. Here the CDR3 DNA reads TGTGCCAGCAGCCTCACCCAGGTGGAGCCCCAGCATTTT.

The chain is built from TRBV3-1 (or the pseudogene TRBV3-2) and TRBJ1-2, with D possibly TRBD1 on 5 matching bases. Germline CDR1 reads LGHDT; CDR2 reads YNNKEL (reference sequence). CDR3 length equals 14 residues. V was cut by 1 base and J by 8 bases, with 14 bases left in between. The CDR3 sequence: CASSQGSTGTGYTF. CDR3 DNA: TGTGCCAGCAGCCAAGGCAGTACAGGAACGGGCTACACCTTC.

The rearrangement joins TRBV7-2 to TRBJ2-7, with D tentatively TRBD1 (6 bases). This CDR3 spans 14 amino acids. V shed 2 bases and J shed 5 bases, with 13 bases lying between them. Germline V CDR1 and CDR2: SGHTA, FQGNSA. CDR3 sequence (DNA): TGTGCCAGCAGCTTACTGGGGGCGCACGACGAGCAGTACTTC. Translated: CASSLLGAHDEQYF.

The genes are TRBV6-6 and TRBJ2-6; 8 bases are a match to TRBD1. The V and J ends lost 5 bases and 0 bases, in that order; junction bases with no gene match: 6. The germline CDR1 and CDR2 sequences are MNHNY and SVGAGI (reference sequence). The CDR3 runs 17 residues. The DNA of the CDR3 is TGTGCCAGCAGTCCAACAGGGGGTAGCTCTGGGGCCAACGTCCTGACTTTC. The encoded protein is CASSPTGGSSGANVLTF.

In its sample, this clone was seen once. This chain joins TRBV11-2 and TRBJ1-3; 7 nucleotides align to TRBD1. The CDR3 sequence is 15 residues long. From germline, CDR1 is SGHAT and CDR2 FQNNGV. V lost 1 base, J lost 4 bases, and 4 bases stayed unmatched. The CDR3 protein is CASSLGGQEGNTIYF. CDR3 nucleotides: TGTGCCAGCAGCTTAGGCGGACAGGAGGGAAACACCATATATTTT. The entire variable domain, with the rest obtained from reference TRBV11-2 and TRBJ1-3, is as follows: EAGVAQSPRYKIIEKRQSVAFWCNPISGHATLYWYQQILGQGPKLLIQFQNNGVVDDSQLPKDRFSAERLKGVDSTLKIQPAKLEDSAVYLCASSLGGQEGNTIYFGEGSWLTVV.

J is TRBJ2-7 and V is TRBV18, with TRBD2 matching 8 bases. The ends lost 3 bases at V and 5 bases at J; junction bases unmatched: 6. The CDR3 has 14 residues. CDR1 and CDR2 (germline): KGHSH, LQKENI. CDR3 bases: TGTGCCAGCTCACCTAGCGGGGTGGGCGACGAGCAGTACTTC. Protein sequence: CASSPSGVGDEQYF.

The V call is TRBV6-1, the J call TRBJ2-5; 9 nucleotides line up with TRBD1. V trimming: 3 bases; J trimming: 4 bases; junction bases outside the gene matches: 3. CDR1 is MNHNS and CDR2 is SASEGT in the germline V gene. This CDR3 has 14 amino acids. CDR3 DNA: TGTGCCAGCAGTGAGACAGGGGGACCAGAGACCCAGTACTTC. It specifies CASSETGGPETQYF.

The chain has TRBV5-1 and TRBJ1-2, with D maybe TRBD1 (6 bases). V lost 3 bases to trimming and J lost 6 bases, with 18 bases between them. Germline values: CDR1 SGHRS, CDR2 YFSETQ. The CDR3 consists of 15 residues. In DNA, the CDR3 is TGCGCCAGCAGCTCGGAACTGAGAGGGGGTAATGGCTACACCTTC. It translates to CASSSELRGGNGYTF.

This chain connects TRBV5-6 to TRBJ2-3; TRBD1 is a possible D gene (6 bases). Trimming removed 3 bases at V and 6 bases at J, with 14 bases between. Germline-derived CDR1 and CDR2 are SGHDT and YYEEEE. This CDR3 has 14 residues. CDR3 in amino acids: CASSSTLQGDTQYF. DNA for the CDR3: TGTGCCAGCAGCTCCACCCTTCAGGGGGATACGCAGTATTTT.

The chain is built from TRBV4-1 and TRBJ1-5; D might be TRBD1 (5 bases). Germline loops: CDR1 MGHRA, CDR2 YSYEKL. Trimming shortened V by 0 bases and J by 6 bases, and 9 bases separated the two germline ends. The CDR3 covers 14 residues. The CDR3 bases are TGCGCCAGCAGCCAAGATCGGGGGAGTCAGCCCCAGCATTTT. Protein sequence: CASSQDRGSQPQHF.

On this clone: Mismatch with germline at one junction end may stem from a read error. J is TRBJ2-2 and V is TRBV24-1; D might be TRBD2 (5 bases). Germline CDR1 is KGHDR and CDR2 is SFDVKD. This CDR3 region has 15 residues. In DNA form, the CDR3 reads TGTGCCACCAGTGGGGGAGCCCCGAAAACCGGGGAGCTGTTTTTT. This translates into CATSGGAPKTGELFF.

The table lists this clone with a few counts. The chain uses TRBV7-3 and TRBJ2-1; 10 bases are a match to TRBD1. The CDR3 length is 15 residues. Germline CDR1 and CDR2: SGHTA and FQGTGA. J gave up 7 bases and V 4 bases, and 7 bases lay outside the gene matches. The CDR3 coding sequence is TGTGCCAGCAGCTCGGGACAGGGGACGAGGAATGAGCAGTTCTTC. It encodes CASSSGQGTRNEQFF. The full variable domain, rest sourced from reference TRBV7-3 and TRBJ2-1, is GAGVSQTPSNKVTEKGKYVELRCDPISGHTALYWYRQSLGQGPEFLIYFQGTGAADDSGLPNDRFFAVRPEGSVSTLKIQRTERGDSAVYLCASSSGQGTRNEQFFGPGTRLTVL.

The chain carries TRBV5-8 and TRBJ1-5; D is ambiguous. Trimming took 4 bases from V and 6 from J, leaving 11 bases between them. The CDR3 loop spans 13 amino acids. Germline CDR1 is SGHTS and CDR2 is YDEGEE. CDR3 loop: CASSPEGFQPQHF. DNA of the CDR3: TGTGCCAGCAGCCCTGAGGGTTTTCAGCCCCAGCATTTT.

The chain employs TRBV28 and TRBJ2-1, with TRBD2 matching 14 bases. The germline V gene encodes CDR1 MDHEN and CDR2 SYDVKM. CDR3 length: 15 amino acids. The V gene end was trimmed by 4 bases and the J gene end by 6 bases; junction bases not matched to a gene: 2. CDR3 protein: CASSWTSGGINEQFF. CDR3 DNA: TGTGCCAGCAGTTGGACTAGCGGGGGGATCAATGAGCAGTTCTTC.

The chain is built from TRBV4-1 and TRBJ1-1, with D tentatively TRBD1 (6 bases). Trimming stripped 3 bases from V and 6 bases from J, with 17 bases between. CDR1 is MGHRA, CDR2 YSYEKL, per germline. This CDR3 spans 15 amino acids. The CDR3 DNA is TGCGCCAGCAGCCAGAGCCCCCAGGGGATGCCTGAAGCTTTCTTT. Residues: CASSQSPQGMPEAFF.

The rearrangement links TRBV29-1 to TRBJ1-3; D is unresolved. The length of the CDR3 is 13 residues. Trimming shortened V by 4 bases and J by 2 bases, and 9 bases separated the two germline ends. CDR1 is SQVTM, CDR2 ANQGSEA, per germline. The CDR3 bases are TGCAGCGTTGTATCTCGGGCTGGAAACACCATATATTTT. Protein product: CSVVSRAGNTIYF.